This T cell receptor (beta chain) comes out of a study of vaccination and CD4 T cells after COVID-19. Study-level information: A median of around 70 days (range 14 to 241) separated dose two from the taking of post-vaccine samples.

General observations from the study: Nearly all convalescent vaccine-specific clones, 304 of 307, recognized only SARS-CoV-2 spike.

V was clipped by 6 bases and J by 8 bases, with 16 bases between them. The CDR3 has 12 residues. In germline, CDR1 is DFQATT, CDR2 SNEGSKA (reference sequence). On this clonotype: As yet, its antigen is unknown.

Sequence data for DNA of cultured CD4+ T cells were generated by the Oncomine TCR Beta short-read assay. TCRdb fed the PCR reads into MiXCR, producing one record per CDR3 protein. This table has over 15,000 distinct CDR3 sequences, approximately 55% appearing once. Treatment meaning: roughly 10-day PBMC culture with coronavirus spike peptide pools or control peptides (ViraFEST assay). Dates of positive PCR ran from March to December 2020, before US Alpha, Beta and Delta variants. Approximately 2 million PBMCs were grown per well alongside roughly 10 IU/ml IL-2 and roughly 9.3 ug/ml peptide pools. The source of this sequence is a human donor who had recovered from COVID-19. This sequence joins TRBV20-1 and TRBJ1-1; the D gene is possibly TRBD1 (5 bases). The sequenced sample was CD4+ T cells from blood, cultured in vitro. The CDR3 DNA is TGCAGTGCGTACGGGACTCCAATGGAAGCTTTCTTT. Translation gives CSAYGTPMEAFF.